Sequencing of this T cell receptor (beta chain) was carried out in a study of cytomegalovirus exposure and HLA in healthy donors. Regarding the study as a whole: Presence/absence analyses assumed roughly uniform sequencing depth across donors, which may not hold.

With respect to this clone: The antigen remains unidentified.

The CDR3 is 16 residues long. CDR1 SGHTA and CDR2 FQGNSA come from the germline V gene. The junction had 8 bases not matched to a gene; V was cut back by 3 bases and J by 4 bases. PCR was performed using 60 Vbeta and 13 Jbeta primers. Here immunoSEQ multiplex PCR was the method, and the copy in TCRdb shows in-frame clones only, minus some. The sample yields under 200,000 clones, 60% to 80% seen once. This chain connects TRBV7-2 to TRBJ2-4, with TRBD1 matching 8 bases. Sequenced input: PBMCs. This clonotype was obtained from a woman aged 40 to 50 in good health and CMV-seropositive. The CDR3 reads CASSFAFRGPKNIQYF. CDR3 coding DNA: TGTGCCAGCAGCTTTGCGTTCAGGGGGCCTAAAAACATTCAGTACTTC.